These 17 T cell receptor beta chains share one sample of origin, sequenced in a study of cytomegalovirus exposure and HLA in healthy donors. Using immunoSEQ multiplex PCR, the repertoire was profiled, and TCRdb retains in-frame clones only, with some absent. The sample includes about 280,000 clones, around 89% of them seen just once. Sequencing input: PBMCs. Receptors were obtained from a woman in her late teens or twenties in good health and CMV-seronegative.

This chain joins TRBV30 and TRBJ2-7; 11 bases fit TRBD2. V lost 2 bases, J lost 2 bases, and 8 bases stayed unmatched. This CDR3 is built from 16 residues. CDR1 is GTSNPN, CDR2 SVGIG, per germline (reference sequence). The CDR3: CAWSWTSGSVTYEQYF. DNA for the CDR3: TGTGCCTGGAGTTGGACTAGCGGGTCCGTTACCTACGAGCAGTACTTC.

The V and J genes are TRBV19 and TRBJ2-7, with D unclear. The CDR3 extends over 13 amino acids. Trimming took 5 bases from V and 3 from J, leaving 11 bases between them. Germline loops: CDR1 LNHDA, CDR2 SQIVND (reference sequence). The CDR3: CASSAGTHYEQYF. For the CDR3, the DNA is TGTGCCAGTAGTGCAGGAACCCACTACGAGCAGTACTTC. Full variable domain (rest looked up from reference TRBV19 and TRBJ2-7): DGGITQSPKYLFRKEGQNVTLSCEQNLNHDAMYWYRQDPGQGLRLIYYSQIVNDFQKGDIAEGYSVSREKKESFPLTVTSAQKNPTAFYLCASSAGTHYEQYFGPGTRLTVT.

This sequence joins TRBV5-1 and TRBJ2-3; TRBD1 matches at 7 bases. The germline V gene has CDR1 SGHRS and CDR2 YFSETQ. This CDR3 contains 15 residues. J lost 3 bases, V lost 0 bases, and 4 bases had no gene match. As DNA, the CDR3 is TGCGCCAGCAGCTTGGGGGACAGACAAACAGATACGCAGTATTTT. It encodes CASSLGDRQTDTQYF.

The J gene is TRBJ1-1, the V gene TRBV6-6; no firm D call. V lost 2 bases and J 1 base, leaving 5 bases between the germline ends. The CDR3 spans 13 residues. Germline CDR1 reads MNHNY; CDR2 reads SVGAGI (reference sequence). CDR3 residues: CASSYEGNTEAFF. CDR3 nucleotides: TGTGCCAGCAGTTACGAGGGGAACACTGAAGCTTTCTTT.

The chain uses TRBV4-3 and TRBJ2-6; no definite D call. Trimming took 2 bases from V and 4 from J, leaving 6 bases between them. The germline V gene has CDR1 LGHNA and CDR2 YSLEER. The CDR3 spans 14 residues. The CDR3 spells CASSQNLGANVLTF. The CDR3 coding sequence is TGCGCCAGCAGCCAAAATCTGGGGGCCAACGTCCTGACTTTC.

This clone was observed a single time. The chain joins TRBV4-1 to TRBJ2-7; 8 bases agree with TRBD2. The CDR3 is 17 residues long. Germline values: CDR1 MGHRA, CDR2 YSYEKL. Losses at the gene ends were 6 bases for V and 3 bases for J; bases not matched to a gene: 16. This CDR3 is CASSSPGAGRARYEQYF. For the CDR3, the DNA is TGCGCCAGCAGTTCTCCAGGCGCCGGGAGGGCGCGCTACGAGCAGTACTTC.

The J gene is TRBJ2-2, the V gene TRBV5-4, with 12 bases identical to TRBD2. V lost 4 bases to trimming and J lost 5 bases; unmatched junction nucleotides: 12. The CDR3 is 18 amino acids. Germline values: CDR1 SGHNT, CDR2 YYREEE (reference sequence). This CDR3 is CASSKLQTSGSRTGELFF. The CDR3, as DNA: TGTGCCAGCAGCAAACTCCAGACTAGCGGGAGCCGTACCGGGGAGCTGTTTTTT.

The chain couples TRBV5-3 to TRBJ2-2; D call uncertain. TRBV5-3 carries the ORF label, with uncertain function. V was shortened by 4 bases and J by 2 bases, with 24 bases between the two germline ends. The CDR3 extends over 19 amino acids. The CDR3: CARSPNSWSPYLNTGELFF. CDR3 in DNA: TGTGCCAGAAGCCCTAATTCCTGGAGTCCTTACCTTAACACCGGGGAGCTGTTTTTT.

V is TRBV28 and J is TRBJ2-7; TRBD2 matches at 7 bases. V gave up 6 bases and J gave up 2 bases; unmatched junction bases: 7. CDR1 is MDHEN, CDR2 SYDVKM, per germline. The CDR3 has 14 amino acids. The CDR3 region is CASRPGGGTYEQYF. DNA of the CDR3: TGTGCCAGCAGACCTGGCGGGGGTACCTACGAGCAGTACTTC.

V gene TRBV9 combines with J gene TRBJ1-3, with 9 bases lining up with TRBD1. The length of the CDR3 is 16 residues. Germline V lookup: CDR1 SGDLS, CDR2 YYNGEE. With 0 bases clipped from V and 4 bases from J, the junction kept 5 bases outside the gene matches. The CDR3 DNA follows: TGTGCCAGCAGCGTAGGAGGGGGACAGGGCGGAAACACCATATATTTT. Translating gives CASSVGGGQGGNTIYF.

This rearrangement joins TRBV6-5 to TRBJ2-1; TRBD1 aligns across 7 bases. Germline values: CDR1 MNHEY, CDR2 SVGAGI. The CDR3 covers 15 residues. V shed 6 bases and J 1 base; nucleotides not matched to a gene: 6. This CDR3 is CASRGTGESYNEQFF. The CDR3 DNA sequence: TGTGCCAGCAGGGGAACAGGGGAATCCTACAATGAGCAGTTCTTC.

This sequence joins TRBV5-8 and TRBJ2-7; 7 bases match TRBD1. CDR1 and CDR2 from the germline V gene are SGHTS and YDEGEE. V gave up 4 bases and J gave up 3 bases; unmatched junction bases: 4. The CDR3 is 13 residues long. The CDR3 sequence is CASSPDRIYEQYF. DNA of the CDR3: TGTGCCAGCAGCCCGGACAGGATCTACGAGCAGTACTTC.

This chain joins TRBV7-2 and TRBJ2-3; D is unresolved. Germline V gives CDR1 SGHTA, CDR2 FQGNSA. V lost 2 bases and J lost 1, with 13 bases in between. This CDR3 is built from 16 residues. This chain's CDR3 is CASSLSLRRGTDTQYF. The CDR3 DNA reads as TGTGCCAGCAGCTTAAGTTTGCGGAGAGGCACAGATACGCAGTATTTT.

This rearrangement joins TRBV4-1 to TRBJ2-3; 11 bases align to TRBD2. CDR1 MGHRA and CDR2 YSYEKL come from the germline V gene. The CDR3 consists of 16 residues. J lost 5 bases, V lost 0 bases, and 4 bases had no gene match. The chain's CDR3 is CASSQELAGGKDTQYF. The CDR3 DNA reads TGCGCCAGCAGCCAAGAGTTAGCGGGAGGGAAAGATACGCAGTATTTT.

The genes are TRBV10-3 and TRBJ1-1, with 9 bases matching TRBD1. The ends lost 5 bases at V and 1 base at J; junction bases unmatched: 2. There are 14 residues in the CDR3. Per germline, CDR1 ENHRY and CDR2 SYGVKD. CDR3 DNA sequence: TGTGCCATCAGTTCGACAGGGGGGAACACTGAAGCTTTCTTT. This codes for CAISSTGGNTEAFF.

The chain uses TRBV28 and TRBJ1-2; tentatively, D is TRBD1 (6 bases). The CDR3 loop spans 15 amino acids. CDR1 is MDHEN, CDR2 SYDVKM, per germline. V lost 5 bases and J 4 bases, leaving 17 bases between the germline ends. The CDR3 region has the DNA TGTGCCAGCAGTAACGGACAGATCCCCGCCTATGGCTACACCTTC. Its protein product is CASSNGQIPAYGYTF.

The rearrangement links TRBV2 to TRBJ1-4, with TRBD1 matching 8 bases. Germline lookup yields CDR1 SNHLY and CDR2 FYNNEI. Losses at the gene ends were 6 bases for V and 12 bases for J; bases not matched to a gene: 9. The CDR3 runs to 13 residues. As DNA, the CDR3 is TGTGCCAGCAGCCCTGACAGGGGAAGAGAACTGTTTTTT. The encoded protein is CASSPDRGRELFF.